One TCR beta chain is described in this entry. This sample was taken from a study of T-cell memory formation after mild COVID-19. TCRdb called the 5' RACE reads again in MiXCR, with one record for every CDR3 protein. The data hold roughly 150,000 distinct CDR3 sequences, with 25% observed a single time. This TCR was recovered from an adult woman who had mild COVID-19 (a few samples of this study predate the infection). Cell type and time point are not known. The material sequenced was PBMCs or a T cell subset sorted from them (not recorded which).

This chain's CDR3 is CSVQDSYEQYF. The CDR3 bases are TGCAGCGTTCAGGACAGCTACGAGCAGTACTTC. The chain couples TRBV29-1 to TRBJ2-7; D might be TRBD1 (6 bases). The CDR3 is 11 residues long. V lost 5 bases, J lost 3 bases, and 8 bases lay in between. Germline V CDR1 and CDR2: SQVTM, ANQGSEA.